Below are 6 T cell receptor beta chains sequenced from a single sample in a study of OX40 agonist ivuxolimab in advanced cancers. Sequencing used immunoSEQ multiplex PCR; TCRdb keeps in-frame clones, though not all of them. Of 35,000 to 40,000 clones in the sample, 86% were seen once. Sequencing was performed on CD4+ or CD8+ T cells sorted from blood, taken in a trial of the OX40 agonist ivuxolimab. These receptors all come from an adult with an advanced solid tumor such as melanoma, head and neck, liver or kidney cancer.

The V call is TRBV5-4, the J call TRBJ1-3; D call uncertain. Germline CDR1 SGHNT, CDR2 YYREEE (reference sequence). CDR3 size: 12 residues. V was cut by 5 bases and J by 4 bases, with 7 bases left in between. Here the CDR3 reads CASRGGGNTIYF. The CDR3, as DNA: TGTGCCAGCAGGGGCGGGGGAAACACCATATATTTT.

This CDR3 is CASSEIVADTQYF. In DNA form, the CDR3 reads TGTGCCAGCAGTGAAATTGTAGCAGATACGCAGTATTTT. The chain is built from TRBV6-1 and TRBJ2-3, with unresolved D. Trimming stripped 2 bases from V and 4 bases from J, with 7 bases between. Per the germline V gene, CDR1 is MNHNS and CDR2 is SASEGT. This CDR3 is built from 13 residues.

The rearrangement joins TRBV7-6 to TRBJ1-5; the D is unclear. Germline CDR1 is SGHVS and CDR2 is FNYEAQ. With 4 bases removed from V and 1 base from J, the gap between germline ends came to 20 bases. CDR3 length: 18 amino acids. CDR3 DNA: TGTGCCAGCAGCTCACAACCCCCCCTTCAGGCAAGCAATCAGCCCCAGCATTTT. It codes for CASSSQPPLQASNQPQHF.

CDR3 nucleotides: TGTGCCAGCACTTTAGACAGGGCGCGCGAGCAGTACTTC. Protein: CASTLDRAREQYF. V and J are TRBV5-4 and TRBJ2-5, with 7 bases lining up with TRBD1. The end of the DNA is better explained by TRBJ2-7, so the J call may be wrong. Germline V gene sequence: CDR1 SGHNT, CDR2 YYREEE (reference sequence). This CDR3 has 13 residues.

The chain links TRBV9 to TRBJ2-2; D gene ambiguous. Trimming pared 3 bases from V and 4 bases from J, leaving 10 bases between. The germline gives CDR1 SGDLS, CDR2 YYNGEE. This CDR3 has 14 amino acids. In nucleotides, the CDR3 is TGTGCCAGCAGCGCCTCTGTGTCCACCGGGGAGCTGTTTTTT. Translated: CASSASVSTGELFF.

The chain combines TRBV7-9 with TRBJ2-3; the D is unclear. CDR1 and CDR2 from the germline V gene are SEHNR and FQNEAQ (reference sequence). V was clipped by 1 base and J by 0 bases, with 5 bases between them. The CDR3 loop spans 14 amino acids. CDR3: CASSLGVSTDTQYF. The CDR3 DNA reads as TGTGCCAGCAGCTTAGGTGTCAGCACAGATACGCAGTATTTT.